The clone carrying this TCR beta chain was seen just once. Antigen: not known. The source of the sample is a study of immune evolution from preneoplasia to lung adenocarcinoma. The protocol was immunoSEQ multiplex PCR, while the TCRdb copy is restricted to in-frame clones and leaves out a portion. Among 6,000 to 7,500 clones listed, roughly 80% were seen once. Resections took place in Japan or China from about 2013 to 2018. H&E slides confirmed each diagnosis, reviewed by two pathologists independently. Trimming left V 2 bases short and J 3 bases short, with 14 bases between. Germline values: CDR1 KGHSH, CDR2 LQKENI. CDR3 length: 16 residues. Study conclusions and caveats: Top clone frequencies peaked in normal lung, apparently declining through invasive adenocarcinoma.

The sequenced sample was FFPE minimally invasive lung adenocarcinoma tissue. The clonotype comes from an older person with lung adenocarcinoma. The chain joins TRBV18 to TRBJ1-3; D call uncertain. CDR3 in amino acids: CASSPFSGLHGNTIYF. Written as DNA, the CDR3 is TGTGCCAGCTCACCATTTTCGGGCTTACATGGAAACACCATATATTTT.